The text below deals with one T cell receptor (beta chain). The antigen remains undetermined. Histologic diagnosis was independently verified by two lung pathologists. The sample is drawn from a study of immune evolution from preneoplasia to lung adenocarcinoma. Across the study: HLA loss of heterozygosity: 6% to 7.5% AIS, over 12% MIA, over 30% ADC, none AAH. The study, taken as a whole, reports: KRAS-mutant nodules had the highest T cell clonality. Top clone frequencies peaked in normal lung, apparently declining through invasive adenocarcinoma.

Repertoires were generated with immunoSEQ multiplex PCR, while TCRdb's copy carries only in-frame clones and drops some. This table holds tens of thousands of clones, approximately 80% found once. Germline V gives CDR1 SGDLS, CDR2 YYNGEE. The CDR3 covers 16 residues. Unmatched junction bases numbered 8, after V lost 4 bases and J lost 1 base. This receptor was identified in a person aged 55 to 75 with lung adenocarcinoma. The sample taken for sequencing was FFPE invasive lung adenocarcinoma tissue. V usage is TRBV9 and J usage is TRBJ2-3, with TRBD1 identical over 8 bases. CDR3 protein: CASSNPDRVGTDTQYF. CDR3 nucleotide sequence: TGTGCCAGCAGCAACCCGGACAGGGTGGGCACAGATACGCAGTATTTT.